The 7 T cell receptor beta chains below all came from one sample that was sequenced in a study of sequential checkpoint blockade in melanoma. Regarding treatment: randomized to nivolumab then ipilimumab (arm A) or the reverse (arm B). Sequenced by immunoSEQ multiplex PCR; TCRdb stores in-frame clones only, minus some. The sample lists fewer than 45,000 clones; roughly 85% were seen once. The sequencing used CD8+ T cells sorted from blood (inferred from file names), collected from a patient given nivolumab and ipilimumab in sequence. The receptors originated from a human donor with melanoma.

The CDR3 loop is CASSAPMSETQYF. CDR3 nucleotides: TGTGCCAGCAGCGCACCTATGTCGGAGACCCAGTACTTC. The rearrangement links TRBV7-3 to TRBJ2-5; no reliable D call. CDR3 length: 13 residues. Trimming took off 5 bases at V and 5 bases at J, with 12 bases between the two ends. The germline gives CDR1 SGHTA, CDR2 FQGTGA.

This clone was detected only a few times. The V and J genes are TRBV4-1 and TRBJ2-1; 7 bases match TRBD2. This CDR3 has 16 residues. Germline loops: CDR1 MGHRA, CDR2 YSYEKL. J gave up 0 bases and V 0 bases, and 2 bases lay outside the gene matches. CDR3 coding DNA: TGCGCCAGCAGCCAAGATCGACTAGCCTCCTACAATGAGCAGTTCTTC. It encodes CASSQDRLASYNEQFF.

The CDR3 is CASSRGVVYEQYF. CDR3 bases: TGTGCCAGCAGCCGGGGGGTTGTCTACGAGCAGTACTTC. V usage is TRBV27 and J usage is TRBJ2-7; TRBD2 agrees at 7 bases. The CDR3 runs to 13 residues. Germline assignment: CDR1 MNHEY and CDR2 SMNVEV (reference sequence). Trimming at V came to 6 bases and at J to 3 bases, leaving 5 bases not matched to a gene.

This rearrangement joins TRBV7-9 to TRBJ2-5; 7 bases are a match to TRBD1. CDR1 SEHNR and CDR2 FQNEAQ come from the germline V gene (reference sequence). The length of the CDR3 is 13 residues. V lost 5 bases and J lost 3; bases outside the gene matches: 3. The CDR3 reads CASSAGTEETQYF. For the CDR3, the DNA is TGTGCCAGCAGCGCAGGGACAGAAGAGACCCAGTACTTC.

The chain uses TRBV27 and TRBJ2-7; TRBD1 is a possible D gene (5 bases). This CDR3 spans 16 amino acids. V was clipped by 0 bases and J by 1 base, with 13 bases between them. The germline V gene has CDR1 MNHEY and CDR2 SMNVEV (reference sequence). The CDR3 protein is CASSLSAGIGSYEQYF. The CDR3 coding sequence is TGTGCCAGCAGTTTATCGGCAGGGATAGGGTCCTACGAGCAGTACTTC.

The rearrangement uses TRBV4-1 and TRBJ2-7; D may be TRBD1 (5 bases). The CDR3 runs to 14 residues. CDR1 and CDR2 (germline): MGHRA, YSYEKL. V gave up 1 base and J gave up 5 bases, with 12 bases separating them. The CDR3 spells CASSQVQGKNEQYF. DNA of the CDR3: TGCGCCAGCAGCCAAGTGCAGGGTAAGAACGAGCAGTACTTC.

The rearrangement uses TRBV15 and TRBJ2-7, with D possibly TRBD1 on 6 matching bases. Trimming removed 5 bases at V and 7 bases at J, with 12 bases between. The CDR3 covers 12 residues. The germline gives CDR1 LNHNV, CDR2 YYDKDF (reference sequence). CDR3 region: CATSSIGQEQYF. As DNA, the CDR3 is TGTGCCACCAGCTCCATCGGACAGGAGCAGTACTTC.